What follows are 6 T cell receptor beta chains derived from one specimen sequenced in a study of human T cells and chemical hapten exposure. Time point reported: patch test 1, 2 weeks after DPC sensitization. Treatment described: therapeutic diphenylcyclopropenone sensitization with weekly scalp DPC. TCRdb itself ran the RACE reads through MiXCR, one entry per CDR3 protein. The top ten clones hold 1.3% to 1.5% of a sample with some 77,000 distinct CDR3 sequences, about 9.4% of them seen once. Sequencing used whole blood, obtained in connection with sensitization to the hapten diphenylcyclopropenone (DPC). Receptor source: a woman aged 50 to 65 with alopecia areata. Some clones in this sample may be carry-over from other donors' samples.

This clonotype was seen a handful of times. V usage is TRBV25-1 and J usage is TRBJ2-3; TRBD2 matches 12 bases. V lost 6 bases to trimming and J lost 3 bases; unmatched junction nucleotides: 4. The CDR3 totals 15 residues. The V gene's germline CDR1 is MGHDK and CDR2 SYGVNS. This CDR3 reads CASSRLAGETDTQYF. The CDR3 coding sequence is TGTGCCAGCAGCCGACTAGCGGGAGAGACAGATACGCAGTATTTT.

This clonotype came up a few times. The chain combines TRBV7-6 with TRBJ2-3; TRBD2 agrees at 7 bases. Germline CDR1 reads SGHVS; CDR2 reads FNYEAQ. V was clipped by 5 bases and J by 2 bases; unmatched bases: 7. This CDR3 is 15 amino acids long. CDR3 in amino acids: CASSPMAGATDTQYF. The DNA for the CDR3 is TGTGCCAGCAGCCCGATGGCGGGAGCCACAGATACGCAGTATTTT.

This chain uses TRBV20-1 with TRBJ1-2; D gene uncertain. The CDR3 is 14 residues long. CDR1 is DFQATT and CDR2 is SNEGSKA in the germline V gene (reference sequence). V was shortened by 5 bases and J by 4 bases, with 17 bases between the two germline ends. In DNA form, the CDR3 reads TGCAGTGCTCGAACTTTGACGGATGTCTATGGCTACACCTTC. Amino acids: CSARTLTDVYGYTF.

There are many counts of this clonotype. The chain recombines TRBV28 with TRBJ1-2; D might be TRBD1 (6 bases). The V gene lost 6 bases and the J gene lost 2 bases, with 10 bases spanning the gap. CDR3 length: 13 residues. Germline V CDR1 and CDR2: MDHEN, SYDVKM. This CDR3 reads CASRHQGNYGYTF. CDR3 in DNA: TGTGCCAGCAGGCATCAGGGGAACTATGGCTACACCTTC.

This clonotype was seen more than once but under ten times. This chain uses TRBV3-1 with TRBJ1-3, with D possibly matching TRBD1 (6 bases). The CDR3 consists of 14 residues. V dropped 4 bases and J dropped 2 bases, with 9 bases sitting between them. CDR1 and CDR2 (germline): LGHDT, YNNKEL (reference sequence). The CDR3 sequence: CASSRRGAGNTIYF. The CDR3 DNA is TGTGCCAGCAGCCGGAGGGGGGCTGGAAACACCATATATTTT.

CDR3 sequence: CASSLSGSLQETQYF. In DNA form, the CDR3 reads TGTGCCAGCAGTCTCTCCGGGTCTCTCCAAGAGACCCAGTACTTC. The gene calls are TRBV28 and TRBJ2-5; D unclear. V shed 5 bases and J shed 1 base, with 14 bases lying between them. Germline lookup yields CDR1 MDHEN and CDR2 SYDVKM. CDR3 length: 15 residues.